One sample yielded the 8 T cell receptor beta chains listed below, sequenced in a study of cytomegalovirus exposure and HLA in healthy donors. PCR was performed using 60 Vbeta and 13 Jbeta primers. TCRdb's table, derived via immunoSEQ multiplex PCR, lists solely in-frame clones and lacks some. In the table there are under 250,000 clones, around 76% of which are singletons. The sample consisted of PBMCs. These receptors all stem from a man aged 25-45 years in good health and CMV-seronegative.

V usage is TRBV6-6 and J usage is TRBJ2-7; 14 nucleotides match TRBD2. Germline values: CDR1 MNHNY, CDR2 SVGAGI (reference sequence). J was trimmed by 4 bases and V by 2 bases; bases with no gene match: 1. The CDR3 length is 15 residues. The CDR3 nucleotides read TGTGCCAGCAGTTACGGACTAGCGGGAGGTTACGAGCAGTACTTC. It yields the protein CASSYGLAGGYEQYF.

The CDR3 region has the DNA TGTGCCAGCAGTAGGGGCTCCTGGTATGGCTACACCTTC. Translating gives CASSRGSWYGYTF. The V call is TRBV27, the J call TRBJ1-2; D might be TRBD1 (5 bases). The CDR3 is 13 residues long. Germline V CDR1 and CDR2: MNHEY, SMNVEV (reference sequence). Between the trimmed V and J ends, which lost 5 bases and 5 bases, there was a span of 12 bases.

This chain connects TRBV13 to TRBJ2-5, with 9 bases fitting TRBD1. The ends lost 3 bases at V and 2 bases at J; junction bases unmatched: 7. Germline CDR1 and CDR2: PRHDT and FYEKMQ (reference sequence). The CDR3 has 16 residues. The CDR3 here is CASSFFGQGRQETQYF. The CDR3 region has the DNA TGTGCCAGCAGCTTTTTCGGACAGGGGCGACAAGAGACCCAGTACTTC.

The V and J genes are TRBV7-2 and TRBJ2-1; no definite D call. V was clipped by 2 bases and J by 4 bases, with 6 bases between them. The germline V gene encodes CDR1 SGHTA and CDR2 FQGNSA. CDR3 length: 13 amino acids. The CDR3 DNA reads TGTGCCAGCAGCTTAACTCATTACAATGAGCAGTTCTTC. Protein: CASSLTHYNEQFF.

This chain links TRBV5-1 with TRBJ1-1; D is ambiguous. The CDR3 has 13 amino acids. V gave up 0 bases and J gave up 4 bases, with 7 bases separating them. Germline CDR1 is SGHRS and CDR2 is YFSETQ. DNA of the CDR3: TGCGCCAGCAGCTTGGTGGTCGGCACTGAAGCTTTCTTT. It encodes CASSLVVGTEAFF.

The chain couples TRBV6-1 to TRBJ2-7; possibly TRBD1 for D (6 bases). The V gene's germline CDR1 is MNHNS and CDR2 SASEGT. Trimming shortened V by 10 bases and J by 5 bases, and 21 bases separated the two germline ends. The CDR3 length is 14 residues. This chain's CDR3 is CATPLGQGPHEQYF. DNA for the CDR3: TGTGCCACCCCCCTCGGCCAGGGGCCCCACGAGCAGTACTTC.

The chain uses TRBV27 and TRBJ2-5; 10 bases match TRBD1. The assigned J gene may be wrong: the sequence end matches TRBJ2-7 better. The CDR3 length is 14 residues. Germline CDR1 MNHEY, CDR2 SMNVEV (reference sequence). The chain's CDR3 is CASSSGQGYYEQYF. CDR3 DNA: TGTGCCAGCAGCTCGGGACAGGGGTACTACGAGCAGTACTTC.

V and J are TRBV5-1 and TRBJ1-1; D perhaps matches TRBD1 (5 bases). This CDR3 has 12 residues. V was pared by 4 bases and J by 6 bases, with 10 bases between. Germline V CDR1 and CDR2: SGHRS, YFSETQ. Here the CDR3 DNA reads TGCGCCAGCAGCGGGGGGGGATCTGAAGCTTTCTTT. Protein product: CASSGGGSEAFF.